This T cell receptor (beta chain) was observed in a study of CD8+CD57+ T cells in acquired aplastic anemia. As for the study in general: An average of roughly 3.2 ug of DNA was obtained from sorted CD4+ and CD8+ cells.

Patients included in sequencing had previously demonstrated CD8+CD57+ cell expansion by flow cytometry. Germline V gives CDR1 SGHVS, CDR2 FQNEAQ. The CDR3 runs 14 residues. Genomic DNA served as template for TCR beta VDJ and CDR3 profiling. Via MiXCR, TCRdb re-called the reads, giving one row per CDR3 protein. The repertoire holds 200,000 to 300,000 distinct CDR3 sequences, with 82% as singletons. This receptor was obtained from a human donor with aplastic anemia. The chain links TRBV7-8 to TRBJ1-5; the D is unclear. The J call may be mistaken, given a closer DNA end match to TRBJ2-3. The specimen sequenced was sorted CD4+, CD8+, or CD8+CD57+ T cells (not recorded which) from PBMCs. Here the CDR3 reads CASSLAYSPDTQYF. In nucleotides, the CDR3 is TGTGCCAGCAGCTTAGCTTATAGTCCCGATACGCAGTATTTT.